This T cell receptor (beta chain) was observed in a study of shared T cell receptors in the human thymus. This clone has a handful of counts. Produced via immunoSEQ multiplex PCR; TCRdb's table is partial and in-frame only. The repertoire holds about 660,000 clones, around 87% seen once, with 0.009% to 0.0095% in the top ten. Germline V gives CDR1 LGHNA, CDR2 YNFKEQ. Trimming pared 8 bases from V and 1 base from J, leaving 12 bases between. CDR3 length equals 14 residues. The same sample was also used in a study of human thymus T cells. From that report: Immunologically healthy infants in Finland undergoing congenital heart defect surgery were the donors. From resections taken during corrective heart surgery, the thymus tissue was obtained. Thymic and blood repertoires seemed to show skewed V and J gene use. Thymic repertoires from unrelated individuals overlapped highly, related research reported.

The source of this sequence is a boy in the first two years of life with a congenital heart defect. This chain joins TRBV4-2 and TRBJ2-4, with D possibly matching TRBD1 (6 bases). The sequenced sample consisted of thymocytes. DNA of the CDR3: TGTGCCAGCGGGAGACAGGACGCCAAAAACATTCAGTACTTC. Protein: CASGRQDAKNIQYF.